Sequencing of this T cell receptor (beta chain) was carried out in a study of cytomegalovirus exposure and HLA in healthy donors. Study-wide background: Ancestry clustering placed more than 80% of 350 to 500 genotyped donors in the Caucasian-associated cluster.

The length of the CDR3 is 13 residues. Primers: 60 Vbeta forward and 13 Jbeta reverse. The protocol was immunoSEQ multiplex PCR, while the TCRdb copy is restricted to in-frame clones and leaves out a portion. This table holds over 150,000 clones, roughly 84% found once. This chain uses TRBV21-1 with TRBJ1-1. TRBV21-1 is termed a pseudogene. The sequencing sample was made of PBMCs. The source is a man aged 25-40 years in good health and CMV-seropositive. CDR3 loop: CASSRISGLEAFF. CDR3 nucleotide sequence: TGTGCCAGCAGCCGCATTTCCGGTCTTGAAGCTTTCTTT.